This T cell receptor (beta chain) was documented in a study of cytomegalovirus exposure and HLA in healthy donors. Study results and limitations: A classifier reportedly called cytomegalovirus status with high sensitivity and specificity. There were some public TCRs occurring in many donors, but most TCR sequences were rare.

PCR used 60 Vbeta primers and 13 Jbeta primers. Data came from immunoSEQ multiplex PCR; TCRdb stores just in-frame clones and leaves some out. This table holds 75,000 to 100,000 clones, 60% to 80% found once. Regarding this clone: Its antigen is not known.

Germline CDR1 is SEHNR and CDR2 is FQNEAQ (reference sequence). Trimming took 3 bases from V and 8 from J; bases not matched to a gene: 9. This CDR3 has 15 amino acids. The sample was PBMCs. The chain couples TRBV7-9 to TRBJ1-4, with 7 bases identical to TRBD1. This clonotype originated in a man aged 35-49 years in good health and CMV-seronegative. This CDR3 is CASSLATGLEEKLFF. The CDR3 bases are TGTGCCAGCAGCTTGGCGACAGGGTTGGAAGAAAAACTGTTTTTT.